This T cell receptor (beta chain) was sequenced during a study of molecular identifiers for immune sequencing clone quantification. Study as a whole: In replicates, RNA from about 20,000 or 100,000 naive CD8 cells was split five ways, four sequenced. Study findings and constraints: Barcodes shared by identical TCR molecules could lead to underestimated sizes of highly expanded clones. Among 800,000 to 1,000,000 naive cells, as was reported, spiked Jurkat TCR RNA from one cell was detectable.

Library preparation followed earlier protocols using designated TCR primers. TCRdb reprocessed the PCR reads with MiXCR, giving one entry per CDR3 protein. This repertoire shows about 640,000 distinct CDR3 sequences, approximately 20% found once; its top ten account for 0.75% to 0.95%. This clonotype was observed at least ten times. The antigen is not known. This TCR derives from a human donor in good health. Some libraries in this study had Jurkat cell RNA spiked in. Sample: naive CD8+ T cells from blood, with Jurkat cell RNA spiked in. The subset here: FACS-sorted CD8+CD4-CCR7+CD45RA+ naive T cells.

The CDR3 bases are TGTGCCAGCAGCGTAGGGGTTAGCGGGGGTCTTGACGAGCAGTACTTC. This sequence encodes CASSVGVSGGLDEQYF. This rearrangement joins TRBV9 to TRBJ2-7, with 9 bases identical to TRBD2. Per germline, CDR1 SGDLS and CDR2 YYNGEE. This CDR3 spans 16 amino acids. After removal of 0 bases from V and 5 bases from J, the junction contained 9 bases not matched to a gene.